This T cell receptor (beta chain) was found in a study of T-cell reconstitution after alpha-beta-depleted transplantation in children. Unique molecular identifiers were incorporated when the TCRbeta library was constructed. One entry per CDR3 protein, called by TCRdb with MiXCR from the PCR reads. The data contain fewer than 750,000 distinct CDR3 sequences, about 21% of them singletons. The study, taken as a whole, reports: From newly produced T cells came most of the T-cell counts and diversity one year after transplant. Reportedly, only several hundred clones from non-depleted graft cells drove alpha-beta T-cell counts at about two months. Several patients had high TCRbeta diversity at day 60; it came from surviving recipient T cells and thymic progenitors.

This CDR3 spans 12 amino acids. Germline V lookup: CDR1 MNHEY, CDR2 SVGAGI. V lost 1 base and J lost 6, with 5 bases in between. In this sample, this clonotype turned up many times. What it recognizes is unknown. The V call is TRBV6-5, the J call TRBJ2-3; unclear D gene. The sample here was PBMCs, mostly from graft donor cells, taken 360 days after TCRalphabeta/CD19-depleted stem cell transplant. The sequence was obtained from a boy under three years old who had a stem cell transplant for acute myeloid leukemia, so the T cells may come from the graft donor. The CDR3 is CASSYFPDTQYF. Written as DNA, the CDR3 is TGTGCCAGCAGTTACTTCCCGGATACGCAGTATTTT.